The rows below give T cell receptor beta chains drawn from one sample of a study of blood T cell repertoires in COVID-19. The table came from immunoSEQ multiplex PCR; TCRdb's copy has only in-frame clones and leaves some out. Here the sample spans around 37,000 clones, roughly 89% being singletons. Sequencing was done on a sample of peripheral blood. These receptors originate from a man aged 55 to 70 with active or convalescent COVID-19. Each CDR3 is given with its conserved first and last residue. The D gene is left open where the match is weak. The size of a clone is reported for some rows only, either as once, few or many, or as a class for expanded clones.

D	size	J	V	DNA	CDR3
NA	few	TRBJ1-6	TRBV3-1/TRBV3-2	TGTGCCAGCAGCGAGAGCTCCTATAATTCACCCCTCCACTTT	CASSESSYNSPLHF
TRBD2	NA	TRBJ2-1	TRBV5-4	TGTGCCAGCAGCTTAGGTAGCGGGACAAGTGATGAGCAGTTCTTC	CASSLGSGTSDEQFF
NA	NA	TRBJ1-5	TRBV7-9	TGTGCCAGCAGCGTCGCCGGGGGGCCGATCAATCAGCCCCAGCATTTT	CASSVAGGPINQPQHF
NA	NA	TRBJ2-3	TRBV7-2	TGTGCCAGCAGCTACAGGACAGGCACAGATACGCAGTATTTT	CASSYRTGTDTQYF
NA	once	TRBJ1-1	TRBV19	TGTGCCAGTAGTTACGGGACAAGGAAGAACACTGAAGCTTTCTTT	CASSYGTRKNTEAFF
NA	NA	TRBJ2-7	TRBV28	TGTGCCAGCAGTTTATTCCGACTAGTCGGGCCGACAACCTACGAGCAGTACTTC	CASSLFRLVGPTTYEQYF
NA	NA	TRBJ1-1	TRBV7-2	TGTGCCAGCAGCCCCTGGGGGGAGGGTGAAGCTTTCTTT	CASSPWGEGEAFF
TRBD1	once	TRBJ2-3	TRBV13	TGTGCCAGCAGCACCACCGGGACAGGGGCAACAGATACGCAGTATTTT	CASSTTGTGATDTQYF
NA	NA	TRBJ2-5	TRBV7-2	TGTGCCAGCAGCTTAGAGACAGTTACAATTTCGCAGTACTTC	CASSLETVTISQYF
NA	NA	TRBJ1-3	TRBV2	TGTGCCAGCAGTGACAGTCAGGCCCTTATGGCAAACACCATATATTTT	CASSDSQALMANTIYF
NA	NA	TRBJ2-2	TRBV3-1/TRBV3-2	TGTGCCAGCAGCCGTCACCTACAGGCAGGGGACACCGGGGAGCTGTTTTTT	CASSRHLQAGDTGELFF
NA	NA	TRBJ2-7	TRBV4-2	TGTGCCAGCAGCCAAGATCTGGGCCTCTCCTACGAGCAGTACTTC	CASSQDLGLSYEQYF
NA	NA	TRBJ1-1	TRBV5-4	TGTGCCAGCAGCTTTCCTACAGGGCCGAACACTGAAGCTTTCTTT	CASSFPTGPNTEAFF
TRBD1	NA	TRBJ2-5	TRBV30	TGTGCCTGGGCCCCAGGGGGCCTGGGAGAGACCCAGTACTTC	CAWAPGGLGETQYF
TRBD1	NA	TRBJ1-1	TRBV30	TGTGCCTGGGCATCAGGACAGGGAGGATTCACTGAAGCTTTCTTT	CAWASGQGGFTEAFF
TRBD2	NA	TRBJ2-1	TRBV11-2	TGTGCCAGCAGCGCACTAGCGGGAGGTATGAATGAGCAGTTCTTC	CASSALAGGMNEQFF
TRBD1	once	TRBJ2-3	TRBV10-3	TGTGCCATCAGTGAGGGAGGTAGACAGGGGGCCGCAGATACGCAGTATTTT	CAISEGGRQGAADTQYF
NA	NA	TRBJ2-1	TRBV6-6	TGTGCCAGCAGTTTCCAGGGCAGACACAATGAGCAGTTCTTC	CASSFQGRHNEQFF
TRBD1	NA	TRBJ1-4	TRBV28	TGTGCCAGCAAGGGGGCCGGACAGGGCTCTCGGGAACTGTTTTTT	CASKGAGQGSRELFF
TRBD2	NA	TRBJ2-4	TRBV7-2	TGTGCCAGCAGCGGGCAGCGGGAGGAAGCCAAAAACATTCAGTACTTC	CASSGQREEAKNIQYF
NA	NA	TRBJ2-7	TRBV4-1	TGCGCCAGCAGCCATACGGAGAACTCCTACGAGCAGTACTTC	CASSHTENSYEQYF
TRBD2	NA	TRBJ2-7	TRBV19	TGTGCCAGTAGTATGAGTCTAGCGGGAGGCTACGAGCAGTACTTC	CASSMSLAGGYEQYF
TRBD2	once	TRBJ2-2	TRBV6-6	TGTGCCAGCAACCAGCGGGAGAAGACCGGGGAGCTGTTTTTT	CASNQREKTGELFF
TRBD1	NA	TRBJ1-1	TRBV28	TGTGCCAGCACCGCCGGGACAGGGGTAATTTATAACACTGAAGCTTTCTTT	CASTAGTGVIYNTEAFF
TRBD2	NA	TRBJ2-5	TRBV15	TGTGCCACCAGCAGAGCAACTAGCGGGAGTTCAGAGACCCAGTACTTC	CATSRATSGSSETQYF